What follows are 10 T cell receptor beta chains derived from one specimen sequenced in a study of regulatory T cells in long-lasting Graves disease listed by TCRdb under 2021. Explained via the paper, the time point label denotes: newly diagnosed GD, antithyroid drugs for less than 3 months. For both TCR sequencing and RNA sequencing, RNA was extracted from PBMCs using TRIzol. Libraries were prepared through multiplex PCR. Sequenced using an Illumina HiSeq 4000. iRepertoire HTBI primers and Arm-PCR amplification of CDR3 regions were used to construct TCR beta libraries. TCRdb reprocessing: public reads trimmed at Q25 with fastp, clones called with MiXCR, in-frame beta chains kept. Under each unique CDR3 protein, matching rows form one entry showing the most common genes and DNA. The sample table contains approximately 400,000 distinct CDR3 sequences; only one count was recorded for around 16% of them. The ten largest make up about a fifth of the sample.

Sequenced here: peripheral blood mononuclear cells (PBMCs), sampled at new diagnosis, from a patient treated with antithyroid drugs. Source of these receptors: a female donor with Graves disease.

To note about this clonotype: This may stem from a read error, because a much larger clone lies one nucleotide away. V is TRBV6-1 and J is TRBJ1-1; the D gene is possibly TRBD1 (6 bases). The CDR3 spans 15 residues. The germline gives CDR1 MNHNS, CDR2 SASEGT. Here the CDR3 DNA reads TGTGTCAGCAGTGAGCGGGGGGCGAGGAACACTGAAGCTTTCTTT. Translating gives CVSSERGARNTEAFF.

Note on this clonotype: Since a far larger clone is one base different, this is likely a read error. The chain combines TRBV20-1 with TRBJ2-1, with a weak D call TRBD2 (7 bases). The V end lost 6 bases, the J end lost 10 bases, and 22 bases lay between the germline ends. Germline assignment: CDR1 DFQATT and CDR2 SNEGSKA (reference sequence). The CDR3 extends over 14 amino acids. Here the CDR3 reads CSATRGGGSGEQFF. Written as DNA, the CDR3 is TGCAGTGCCACCAGGGGCGGGGGATCAGGCGAGCAGTTCTTC.

This clonotype occurred a few times. The chain employs TRBV7-9 and TRBJ2-1; TRBD1 agrees at 8 bases. The CDR3 totals 17 residues. V gave up 4 bases and J gave up 6 bases; unmatched junction bases: 14. Germline assignment: CDR1 SEHNR and CDR2 FQNEAQ (reference sequence). CDR3 region: CASSSGDGTGGINEQFF. The CDR3 region has the DNA TGTGCCAGCAGCTCTGGGGACGGGACAGGAGGAATCAATGAGCAGTTCTTC. The entire variable domain, with the rest obtained from reference TRBV7-9 and TRBJ2-1, is as follows: DTGVSQNPRHKITKRGQNVTFRCDPISEHNRLYWYRQTLGQGPEFLTYFQNEAQLEKSRLLSDRFSAERPKGSFSTLEIQRTEQGDSAMYLCASSSGDGTGGINEQFFGPGTRLTVL.

To note about this clonotype: This may be a read error: a much more frequent sequence differs by one nucleotide. The chain recombines TRBV20-1 with TRBJ2-5; TRBD2 agrees at 15 bases. The CDR3 is 17 amino acids. Germline V gene lookup returns CDR1 DFQATT and CDR2 SNEGSKA (reference sequence). Trimming cost V 2 bases and J 11 bases; bases outside gene matches: 15. Written as DNA, the CDR3 is TGCAGTGCTAGACCGGGACTAGCGGGAGGCCCCTACAATGAGCAGTACTTC. It codes for CSARPGLAGGPYNEQYF.

For the CDR3, the DNA is TGTGCCAGCAGTGTATACAGGGGGGGAGCGGGTACGCAGTATTTT. Protein sequence: CASSVYRGGAGTQYF. The gene calls are TRBV27 and TRBJ2-3; a possible D gene is TRBD1 (8 bases). This CDR3 contains 15 residues. Looked up from germline, CDR1 is MNHEY and CDR2 is SMNVEV (reference sequence). V shed 5 bases and J shed 8 bases, with 20 bases lying between them.

This clonotype was picked up many times. The chain employs TRBV11-1 and TRBJ2-2; D might be TRBD2 (5 bases). CDR3 length: 13 residues. V was pared by 4 bases and J by 4 bases, with 7 bases between. CDR1 is SGHAT and CDR2 is FQDESV in the germline V gene (reference sequence). The DNA for the CDR3 is TGTGCCAGCAGCTCCAGCGGCACCGGGGAGCTGTTTTTT. Protein product: CASSSSGTGELFF. The full variable domain, with the rest looked up from reference TRBV11-1 and TRBJ2-2, is EAEVAQSPRYKITEKSQAVAFWCDPISGHATLYWYRQILGQGPELLVQFQDESVVDDSQLPKDRFSAERLKGVDSTLKIQPAELGDSAMYLCASSSSGTGELFFGEGSRLTVL.

Comments on this clonotype: Sequence at one end of the junction differs from germline and may be a read error. This chain joins TRBV7-9 and TRBJ2-2; D remains ambiguous. Germline V gene data show CDR1 as SEHNR and CDR2 as FQNEAQ (reference sequence). The CDR3 consists of 14 residues. In DNA, the CDR3 is TGTGCCACCAGCTTCTCCCTGAACACCGGGGAGCTGTTTTTT. It codes for CATSFSLNTGELFF.

A few counts support this clonotype. The rearrangement joins TRBV29-1 to TRBJ2-5; D may match TRBD1 or TRBD2 (5 bases each). Trimming stripped 8 bases from V and 0 bases from J, with 13 bases between. Germline CDR1 and CDR2: SQVTM and ANQGSEA. The CDR3 covers 13 residues. The CDR3, as DNA: TGCAGCATTGGTGGGACCTACCAAGAGACCCAGTACTTC. It translates to CSIGGTYQETQYF. Full variable domain (missing parts from reference TRBV29-1 and TRBJ2-5): SAVISQKPSRDICQRGTSLTIQCQVDSQVTMMFWYRQQPGQSLTLIATANQGSEATYESGFVIDKFPISRPNLTFSTLTVSNMSPEDSSIYLCSIGGTYQETQYFGPGTRLLVL.

This clonotype was counted at least ten times. The chain uses TRBV12-3 or TRBV12-4 and TRBJ1-1, with 8 positions matching TRBD1. Trimming took 5 bases from V and 5 from J; bases not matched to a gene: 7. The CDR3 is made up of 14 amino acids. CDR3 bases: TGTGCCAGCAGTGCAGGGGGCGCTGGGACTGAAGCTTTCTTT. It codes for CASSAGGAGTEAFF.

The V gene is TRBV2, the J gene TRBJ2-7; D tentatively reads TRBD1 or TRBD2 (5 bases each). Trimming pared 7 bases from V and 2 bases from J, leaving 12 bases between. Per germline, CDR1 SNHLY and CDR2 FYNNEI. The CDR3 runs to 13 residues. DNA of the CDR3: TGTGCCAGCAACCGGGACGGTACCTACGAGCAGTACTTC. Translated: CASNRDGTYEQYF.